This passage covers 10 T cell receptor beta chains from one sample sequenced in a study of T cell changes during pregnancy in multiple sclerosis. TCRdb's copy holds only in-frame clones and misses some; the assay was immunoSEQ multiplex PCR. The table has 60,000 to 75,000 clones, about 91% seen once; the top ten hold about 1.4%. This specimen consisted of peripheral blood, obtained in the second trimester of pregnancy. All receptors derive from a female donor in good health, enrolled as a control in a pregnancy study.

The rearrangement joins TRBV5-1 to TRBJ2-1; 7 bases line up with TRBD1. V lost 1 base and J lost 0; bases outside the gene matches: 4. CDR3 length: 16 amino acids. Germline values: CDR1 SGHRS, CDR2 YFSETQ. CDR3 sequence reads: CASSLRQGNSYNEQFF. The CDR3 nucleotides are TGCGCCAGCAGCTTGAGACAGGGAAACTCCTACAATGAGCAGTTCTTC. Filled out from reference TRBV5-1 and TRBJ2-1, the complete variable domain reads KAGVTQTPRYLIKTRGQQVTLSCSPISGHRSVSWYQQTPGQGLQFLFEYFSETQRNKGNFPGRFSGRQFSNSRSEMNVSTLELGDSALYLCASSLRQGNSYNEQFFGPGTRLTVL.

This chain links TRBV10-1 with TRBJ1-3; unclear D gene. This CDR3 comprises 16 residues. Trimming removed 3 bases from V and 0 bases from J, with 12 bases in between. Germline V gene data show CDR1 as WNHNN and CDR2 as SYGVQD (reference sequence). CDR3 protein: CASSEAPRFSGNTIYF. The DNA of the CDR3 is TGCGCCAGCAGTGAAGCCCCCCGGTTCTCTGGAAACACCATATATTTT.

The gene calls are TRBV12-5 and TRBJ1-2, with 7 bases lining up with TRBD1. Germline CDR1 and CDR2: LGHNT and FRNRAP. The V gene end was trimmed by 1 base and the J gene end by 3 bases; junction bases not matched to a gene: 5. This CDR3 spans 15 amino acids. CDR3 in DNA: TGTGCTAGTGGTTTGGCCTACAGGGGACACTATGGCTACACCTTC. Protein product: CASGLAYRGHYGYTF.

The chain employs TRBV4-2 and TRBJ1-4; D ambiguous. Germline V gives CDR1 LGHNA, CDR2 YNFKEQ. V lost 1 base and J lost 5, with 11 bases in between. The length of the CDR3 is 15 residues. The CDR3 loop reads CASSQVGPGNEKLFF. CDR3 DNA sequence: TGTGCCAGCAGCCAAGTCGGGCCGGGGAATGAAAAACTGTTTTTT.

This clone showed up just once. The CDR3 reads CASSGQAIYTGELFF. For the CDR3, the DNA is TGTGCCAGCAGCGGACAGGCAATTTACACCGGGGAGCTGTTTTTT. The chain couples TRBV7-6 to TRBJ2-2, with TRBD1 matching 7 bases. The length of the CDR3 is 15 residues. Germline V gives CDR1 SGHVS, CDR2 FNYEAQ. Trimming cost V 5 bases and J 3 bases; bases outside gene matches: 6.

The chain is built from TRBV7-2 and TRBJ1-2, with unresolved D. CDR3 length: 14 amino acids. V shed 0 bases and J shed 5 bases, with 10 bases lying between them. Germline V lookup: CDR1 SGHTA, CDR2 FQGNSA. The DNA for the CDR3 is TGTGCCAGCAGCTTAGCGTCTGGAGAGTATGGCTACACCTTC. Protein: CASSLASGEYGYTF.

The rearrangement uses TRBV7-8 and TRBJ2-1; 13 bases align to TRBD2. This CDR3 spans 17 amino acids. CDR1 is SGHVS and CDR2 is FQNEAQ in the germline V gene. Trimming removed 5 bases from V and 7 bases from J; junction bases left unmatched: 11. The CDR3 DNA reads TGTGCCAGCAGCCAGACTAGCGGGAGGACCTGGGGGAATGAGCAGTTCTTC. This codes for CASSQTSGRTWGNEQFF.

The rearrangement links TRBV15 to TRBJ2-2, with TRBD2 as a possible D gene (7 bases). V was shortened by 2 bases and J by 4 bases, with 17 bases between the two germline ends. Germline values: CDR1 LNHNV, CDR2 YYDKDF (reference sequence). The CDR3 is 17 residues long. DNA of the CDR3: TGTGCCACCAGCAGATCGTTCAGGGGCGGGAGCACCGGGGAGCTGTTTTTT. Protein: CATSRSFRGGSTGELFF.

The genes are TRBV7-9 and TRBJ1-3; a possible D gene is TRBD1 (5 bases). The ends were cut back, 0 bases at V and 8 bases at J, with 17 bases in the middle. In germline, CDR1 is SEHNR, CDR2 FQNEAQ (reference sequence). This CDR3 has 16 residues. CDR3 nucleotides: TGTGCCAGCAGCTTAGCGGTGGGGCAGGGTCGGGACACCATATATTTT. Translation gives CASSLAVGQGRDTIYF.

The chain combines TRBV13 with TRBJ2-2, with 9 nucleotides matching TRBD2. V shed 1 base, J shed 8 bases, and the junction held 8 bases outside the gene matches. Germline assignment: CDR1 PRHDT and CDR2 FYEKMQ (reference sequence). This CDR3 has 16 residues. CDR3 protein: CASSLVGLALRGELFF. The CDR3 coding sequence is TGTGCCAGCAGCTTAGTCGGACTAGCGCTCCGTGGGGAGCTGTTTTTT.